This passage covers 23 T cell receptor beta chains from one sample sequenced in a study of Tregs in tolerant kidney transplant recipients. TCRdb's table, derived via immunoSEQ multiplex PCR, lists solely in-frame clones and lacks some. This sample yields roughly 15,000 clones, of which around 80% are seen a single time; around 1.5% belongs to the top ten. The source was Tregs from blood, collected before the transplant. The source of these receptors is a human donor who received a combined kidney and bone marrow transplant.

The V call is TRBV7-2, the J call TRBJ1-6, with D possibly TRBD1 on 6 matching bases. The germline gives CDR1 SGHTA, CDR2 FQGNSA. The CDR3 is made up of 14 amino acids. V lost 7 bases and J lost 7, with 14 bases in between. In DNA form, the CDR3 reads TGTGCCAGCAAAGTCCGGGACAAGAATTCACCCCTCCACTTT. Encoded protein: CASKVRDKNSPLHF. The full variable domain, in which reference TRBV7-2 and TRBJ1-6 provide the parts outside the CDR3, is GAGVSQSPSNKVTEKGKDVELRCDPISGHTALYWYRQSLGQGLEFLIYFQGNSAPDKSGLPSDRFSAERTGGSVSTLTIQRTQQEDSAVYLCASKVRDKNSPLHFGNGTRLTVT.

This chain links TRBV6-1 with TRBJ1-4; D not certain. The CDR3 sequence is 11 residues long. Between the trimmed V and J ends, which lost 2 bases and 13 bases, there was a span of 8 bases. From germline, CDR1 is MNHNS and CDR2 SASEGT. This CDR3 is CASSEPGILFF. The DNA for the CDR3 is TGTGCCAGCAGTGAACCCGGGATACTGTTTTTT.

The sample holds one count of this clone. For the CDR3, the DNA is TGTGCCAGCAGCCTAATGACCGGGGGTGATGGCTACACCTTC. Its translation: CASSLMTGGDGYTF. This chain uses TRBV7-8 with TRBJ1-2, with D possibly being TRBD1 (5 bases). Germline V lookup: CDR1 SGHVS, CDR2 FQNEAQ. V gave up 5 bases and J gave up 6 bases, with 16 bases separating them. The CDR3 sequence is 14 residues long.

This clone was seen once. CDR3 sequence reads: CASSLQQGNFFYNEQFF. The CDR3 region has the DNA TGTGCCAGCAGCTTGCAACAGGGGAATTTCTTCTACAATGAGCAGTTCTTC. The rearrangement uses TRBV5-4 and TRBJ2-1, with 7 bases that match TRBD1. Germline CDR1 and CDR2: SGHNT and YYREEE (reference sequence). V lost 1 base to trimming and J lost 3 bases; unmatched junction nucleotides: 10. This CDR3 has 17 amino acids.

This clone was counted a few times. The chain joins TRBV6-5 to TRBJ1-4; D gene unclear. The ends were cut back, 6 bases at V and 7 bases at J, with 15 bases in the middle. The V gene's germline CDR1 is MNHEY and CDR2 SVGAGI. The CDR3 covers 14 residues. The CDR3 region has the DNA TGTGCCAGCAGCCCAGCTTACGGAGTTGAAAAACTGTTTTTT. Amino acid sequence: CASSPAYGVEKLFF.

The rearrangement joins TRBV6-1 to TRBJ1-2, with D tentatively TRBD1 (5 bases). The V gene lost 5 bases and the J gene lost 2 bases, with 15 bases spanning the gap. The V gene's germline CDR1 is MNHNS and CDR2 SASEGT. CDR3 size: 15 residues. The DNA for the CDR3 is TGTGCCAGCAGTCCCTCAACGACAGTCAACTATGGCTACACCTTC. Residues: CASSPSTTVNYGYTF.

CDR3 nucleotide sequence: TGCGCCAGCACTGGACAGTCGGAGCTGTTTTTT. Protein: CASTGQSELFF. The rearrangement joins TRBV5-1 to TRBJ2-2; perhaps TRBD1 as D (6 bases). Trimming took 6 bases from V and 10 from J, leaving 10 bases between them. CDR3 length equals 11 residues. The germline gives CDR1 SGHRS, CDR2 YFSETQ.

Remarks on this clone: Other DNA sequences in this sample translate to the same CDR3. The CDR3 protein is CASSLQDNEQFF. CDR3 coding DNA: TGTGCCAGCAGCTTGCAGGACAATGAGCAGTTCTTC. V gene TRBV5-6 combines with J gene TRBJ2-1; D is unresolved. The CDR3 has 12 amino acids. The germline V gene has CDR1 SGHDT and CDR2 YYEEEE. V dropped 1 base and J dropped 5 bases, with 4 bases sitting between them.

The J gene is TRBJ2-5, the V gene TRBV28; a weak D match, TRBD2 (6 bases). This CDR3 is 12 amino acids long. V lost 6 bases, J lost 5 bases, and 10 bases lay in between. Germline loops: CDR1 MDHEN, CDR2 SYDVKM. DNA of the CDR3: TGTGCCAGCAGACCCCGGGGGGAGACCCAGTACTTC. Translating it yields CASRPRGETQYF. The entire variable domain, with the rest obtained from reference TRBV28 and TRBJ2-5, is as follows: DVKVTQSSRYLVKRTGEKVFLECVQDMDHENMFWYRQDPGLGLRLIYFSYDVKMKEKGDIPEGYSVSREKKERFSLILESASTNQTSMYLCASRPRGETQYFGPGTRLLVL.

V and J are TRBV28 and TRBJ2-5; D remains ambiguous. Per germline, CDR1 MDHEN and CDR2 SYDVKM. V lost 6 bases and J lost 4, with 15 bases in between. The CDR3 consists of 14 residues. Here the CDR3 DNA reads TGTGCCAGCAGCATCCCATCGAGGCCAGAGACCCAGTACTTC. It is translated as CASSIPSRPETQYF.

This sequence joins TRBV5-1 and TRBJ1-2; D remains ambiguous. The CDR3 covers 11 residues. From germline, CDR1 is SGHRS and CDR2 YFSETQ. Trimming took 4 bases from V and 8 from J, leaving 9 bases between them. CDR3 nucleotide sequence: TGCGCCAGCAGCCATGGTGGCGGCTACACCTTC. This sequence encodes CASSHGGGYTF.

The J gene is TRBJ2-3, the V gene TRBV6-5, with TRBD2 matching 7 bases. The CDR3 has 14 amino acids. Germline loops: CDR1 MNHEY, CDR2 SVGAGI. V was clipped by 4 bases and J by 8 bases; unmatched bases: 9. Here the CDR3 DNA reads TGTGCCAGCAGTTCCCTCGGGATAGCGGGTACGCAGTATTTT. It is translated as CASSSLGIAGTQYF.

This sequence joins TRBV7-9 and TRBJ1-6; 8 nucleotides line up with TRBD1. There are 17 residues in the CDR3. The germline gives CDR1 SEHNR, CDR2 FQNEAQ (reference sequence). Trimming at V came to 1 base and at J to 9 bases, leaving 11 bases not matched to a gene. CDR3 sequence reads: CASSLGTLGTGVSPLHF. For the CDR3, the DNA is TGTGCCAGCAGCTTAGGGACCCTAGGGACAGGTGTTTCACCCCTCCACTTT.

The V gene is TRBV6-1, the J gene TRBJ2-7; tentative D call: TRBD1 (6 bases). Germline CDR1 reads MNHNS; CDR2 reads SASEGT. This CDR3 region has 11 residues. The germline V and J ends were trimmed by 5 bases and 6 bases, with 8 bases remaining between them. The CDR3 loop is CASSTGSEQYF. CDR3 in DNA: TGTGCCAGCAGTACAGGGTCCGAGCAGTACTTC.

This clone has just a few counts. This chain joins TRBV5-1 and TRBJ2-7; no definite D call. The CDR3 extends over 13 amino acids. Per germline, CDR1 SGHRS and CDR2 YFSETQ. Trimming took 0 bases from V and 7 from J, leaving 11 bases between them. The CDR3 loop reads CASSLVSSVEQYF. CDR3 DNA: TGCGCCAGCAGCTTGGTATCGTCGGTTGAGCAGTACTTC. The whole variable domain, filled in from reference TRBV5-1 and TRBJ2-7, reads KAGVTQTPRYLIKTRGQQVTLSCSPISGHRSVSWYQQTPGQGLQFLFEYFSETQRNKGNFPGRFSGRQFSNSRSEMNVSTLELGDSALYLCASSLVSSVEQYFGPGTRLTVT.

CDR3: CASSFTSGAYEQYF. The CDR3 region has the DNA TGTGCCAGCAGCTTTACTAGCGGGGCCTACGAGCAGTACTTC. This sequence joins TRBV7-2 and TRBJ2-7; 10 positions match TRBD2. In germline, CDR1 is SGHTA, CDR2 FQGNSA. The CDR3 length is 14 residues. With V trimmed by 3 bases and J by 2 bases, 1 base remained unmatched. Full variable domain (outside the CDR3, taken from reference TRBV7-2 and TRBJ2-7): GAGVSQSPSNKVTEKGKDVELRCDPISGHTALYWYRQSLGQGLEFLIYFQGNSAPDKSGLPSDRFSAERTGGSVSTLTIQRTQQEDSAVYLCASSFTSGAYEQYFGPGTRLTVT.

This rearrangement joins TRBV20-1 to TRBJ1-2; D uncertain. The CDR3 has 11 amino acids. The germline gives CDR1 DFQATT, CDR2 SNEGSKA (reference sequence). CDR3 amino acids: CSGVLPDGYTF. The CDR3 coding sequence is TGCAGCGGGGTCCTCCCGGATGGCTACACCTTC.

The chain combines TRBV15 with TRBJ2-5; TRBD1 aligns across 10 bases. This CDR3 has 15 residues. J was trimmed by 5 bases and V by 1 base; bases with no gene match: 4. Germline CDR1 LNHNV, CDR2 YYDKDF (reference sequence). The CDR3 DNA is TGTGCCACCAGCAGAGGGACAGGGGGTTTGGAGACCCAGTACTTC. As protein: CATSRGTGGLETQYF.

The rearrangement joins TRBV7-2 to TRBJ2-7; D is possibly TRBD1 (5 bases). Trimming pared 1 base from V and 5 bases from J, leaving 15 bases between. The CDR3 contains 15 residues. The germline gives CDR1 SGHTA, CDR2 FQGNSA. CDR3 nucleotides: TGTGCCAGCAGCTTAGTTTGGCAGGGTAGGGACGAGCAGTACTTC. Translated, it gives CASSLVWQGRDEQYF.

The chain joins TRBV11-3 to TRBJ2-5; the match to TRBD1 covers 7 bases. Trimming removed 5 bases from V and 1 base from J; junction bases left unmatched: 4. The CDR3 extends over 14 amino acids. Germline lookup yields CDR1 SGHNT and CDR2 YENEEA. The CDR3 region is CASSPGGSQETQYF. In DNA form, the CDR3 reads TGTGCCAGCAGCCCAGGGGGTTCCCAAGAGACCCAGTACTTC.

The V call is TRBV12-5, the J call TRBJ1-1; 7 bases are a match to TRBD1. CDR1 and CDR2 (germline): LGHNT, FRNRAP. CDR3 length: 16 amino acids. After removal of 1 base from V and 6 bases from J, the junction contained 11 bases not matched to a gene. The CDR3 spells CASGLGATGKIAEAFF. CDR3 sequence (DNA): TGTGCTAGTGGTTTGGGGGCGACAGGGAAAATCGCTGAAGCTTTCTTT.

The chain employs TRBV11-2 and TRBJ2-5; D perhaps matches TRBD1 (6 bases). V dropped 4 bases and J dropped 1 base, with 19 bases sitting between them. The germline CDR1 and CDR2 sequences are SGHAT and FQNNGV. The CDR3 sequence is 17 residues long. CDR3 loop: CASSSAFGTLGQETQYF. For the CDR3, the DNA is TGTGCCAGCAGCTCGGCCTTTGGGACACTAGGCCAAGAGACCCAGTACTTC.

The J gene is TRBJ1-2, the V gene TRBV5-1; 8 bases agree with TRBD1. This CDR3 is 15 amino acids long. Germline V gene data show CDR1 as SGHRS and CDR2 as YFSETQ. Trimming removed 0 bases from V and 7 bases from J; junction bases left unmatched: 8. CDR3 region: CASSLEPGGATGYTF. CDR3 sequence (DNA): TGCGCCAGCAGCTTGGAGCCAGGGGGCGCCACTGGCTACACCTTC.